What follows are 16 T cell receptor beta chains derived from one specimen sequenced in a study of PD-1 blockade in classical Hodgkin lymphoma. Assay: immunoSEQ multiplex PCR; the TCRdb copy retains only in-frame clones and omits some. The table includes about 110,000 clones, 89% detected once. There was relapse after autologous stem cell transplantation in every patient, and there was variation in brentuximab vedotin exposure. The starting material was peripheral blood mononuclear cells (PBMCs), obtained before the second cycle of nivolumab. These receptors were obtained from a human donor with classical Hodgkin lymphoma.

The rearrangement links TRBV4-1 to TRBJ2-1, with D possibly being TRBD1 (6 bases). V shed 0 bases and J shed 4 bases, with 10 bases lying between them. This CDR3 is 15 amino acids long. CDR1 MGHRA and CDR2 YSYEKL come from the germline V gene. The CDR3 spells CASSQDPGQYNEQFF. Written as DNA, the CDR3 is TGCGCCAGCAGCCAAGATCCGGGACAATACAATGAGCAGTTCTTC.

The chain employs TRBV28 and TRBJ2-1; TRBD1 is a possible D gene (6 bases). Germline loops: CDR1 MDHEN, CDR2 SYDVKM. Trimming took off 6 bases at V and 5 bases at J, with 26 bases between the two ends. This CDR3 comprises 18 residues. CDR3 region: CASSPSLTTGLGDNEQFF. In DNA form, the CDR3 reads TGTGCCAGCAGCCCGAGCCTAACAACAGGGTTGGGGGACAATGAGCAGTTCTTC.

This clone appeared a few times. The chain has TRBV29-1 and TRBJ1-1, with 12 bases matching TRBD1. V lost 7 bases, J lost 4 bases, and 7 bases stayed unmatched. The CDR3 sequence is 14 residues long. Germline V gene data show CDR1 as SQVTM and CDR2 as ANQGSEA. As DNA, the CDR3 is TGCAGCGCTGGGACAGGGGGCGGCGGCACTGAAGCTTTCTTT. It codes for CSAGTGGGGTEAFF. Using reference TRBV29-1 and TRBJ1-1 for the parts outside the CDR3, the full variable domain is SAVISQKPSRDICQRGTSLTIQCQVDSQVTMMFWYRQQPGQSLTLIATANQGSEATYESGFVIDKFPISRPNLTFSTLTVSNMSPEDSSIYLCSAGTGGGGTEAFFGQGTRLTVV.

The chain employs TRBV19 and TRBJ2-3, with D possibly TRBD2 on 5 matching bases. V lost 4 bases and J lost 1, with 9 bases in between. This CDR3 has 14 residues. Germline V gene lookup returns CDR1 LNHDA and CDR2 SQIVND (reference sequence). The CDR3 here is CASSKAVRTDTQYF. CDR3 nucleotide sequence: TGTGCCAGTAGTAAAGCGGTTCGCACAGATACGCAGTATTTT.

The chain recombines TRBV10-1 with TRBJ1-1; D is undetermined. Per the germline V gene, CDR1 is WNHNN and CDR2 is SYGVQD (reference sequence). Trimming removed 8 bases from V and 4 bases from J, with 11 bases in between. The CDR3 runs to 12 residues. CDR3 DNA sequence: TGCGCCAGCTCTGCAGGAAGCACTGAAGCTTTCTTT. Protein sequence: CASSAGSTEAFF.

In DNA form, the CDR3 reads TGTGCCAGCTCACGCGGACTAGCGGACCCTAGCACAGATACGCAGTATTTT. It codes for CASSRGLADPSTDTQYF. This chain uses TRBV18 with TRBJ2-3; 10 bases are a match to TRBD2. V lost 4 bases, J lost 0 bases, and 7 bases stayed unmatched. Germline assignment: CDR1 KGHSH and CDR2 LQKENI. There are 17 residues in the CDR3.

The chain's CDR3 is CASSFGTGGNPNTEAFF. For the CDR3, the DNA is TGTGCCAGCAGCTTTGGGACAGGGGGAAACCCGAACACTGAAGCTTTCTTT. The V and J genes are TRBV11-2 and TRBJ1-1; 11 nucleotides match TRBD1. The junction had 7 bases not matched to a gene; V was cut back by 3 bases and J by 1 base. The germline CDR1 and CDR2 sequences are SGHAT and FQNNGV. The CDR3 is made up of 17 amino acids.

As to this clone: Within the sample, other DNA sequences also encode this same CDR3. This chain connects TRBV20-1 to TRBJ1-1, with no clear D. Germline CDR1 and CDR2: DFQATT and SNEGSKA (reference sequence). Trimming cost V 2 bases and J 5 bases, with 6 bases left between them. The CDR3 spans 11 residues. The CDR3 region is CSARSRTEAFF. The CDR3 region has the DNA TGCAGTGCTAGATCCAGAACTGAAGCTTTCTTT.

This clone was seen a single time. The J gene is TRBJ2-4, the V gene TRBV27, with D perhaps TRBD2 (5 bases). From germline, CDR1 is MNHEY and CDR2 SMNVEV (reference sequence). With 4 bases removed from V and 0 bases from J, the gap between germline ends came to 19 bases. The CDR3 is 18 residues long. The CDR3 region has the DNA TGTGCCAGCAGTTCACCAAACCGGGGTCTGGAAGCCAAAAACATTCAGTACTTC. This translates into CASSSPNRGLEAKNIQYF.

CDR3 in amino acids: CAISESGEQFF. The CDR3, as DNA: TGTGCCATCAGTGAAAGCGGTGAGCAGTTCTTC. The chain recombines TRBV10-3 with TRBJ2-1; D may be TRBD2 (5 bases). Germline V lookup: CDR1 ENHRY, CDR2 SYGVKD. With 3 bases removed from V and 9 bases from J, the gap between germline ends came to 6 bases. There are 11 residues in the CDR3.

The J gene is TRBJ1-4, the V gene TRBV15; 7 nucleotides align to TRBD1. Germline V gene sequence: CDR1 LNHNV, CDR2 YYDKDF (reference sequence). This CDR3 spans 16 amino acids. The V segment lost 5 bases and the J segment 5 bases; nucleotides outside the gene matches: 11. CDR3 sequence reads: CATSPGGTVRNEKLFF. CDR3 nucleotide sequence: TGTGCCACCAGCCCTGGGGGGACAGTAAGAAATGAAAAACTGTTTTTT.

J is TRBJ2-1 and V is TRBV29-1; D may be TRBD2 (6 bases). Germline CDR1 reads SQVTM; CDR2 reads ANQGSEA. This CDR3 contains 14 residues. Trimming removed 4 bases at V and 3 bases at J, with 13 bases between. CDR3 sequence: CSVGGVHLYNEQFF. CDR3 coding DNA: TGCAGCGTTGGCGGGGTACATCTCTACAATGAGCAGTTCTTC.

The chain recombines TRBV5-6 with TRBJ2-5, with D possibly matching TRBD1 (5 bases). With the DNA end fitting TRBJ2-7 better, the J assignment may be wrong. Per the germline V gene, CDR1 is SGHDT and CDR2 is YYEEEE. The CDR3 sequence is 13 residues long. CDR3: CASSRVQGYEQYF. CDR3 DNA sequence: TGTGCCAGCAGCCGCGTTCAGGGCTACGAGCAGTACTTC.

The chain carries TRBV2 and TRBJ2-7; possibly TRBD2 for D (5 bases). In germline, CDR1 is SNHLY, CDR2 FYNNEI. V dropped 10 bases and J dropped 3 bases, with 16 bases sitting between them. This CDR3 region has 13 residues. The CDR3 coding sequence is TGTGCCACCAGCCCCTCTGGGAGCTACGAGCAGTACTTC. It translates to CATSPSGSYEQYF.

The rearrangement links TRBV4-3 to TRBJ2-1; TRBD1 aligns across 10 bases. Germline V gene lookup returns CDR1 LGHNA and CDR2 YSLEER. CDR3 length: 15 residues. With 4 bases clipped from V and 6 bases from J, the junction kept 6 bases outside the gene matches. The CDR3 bases are TGCGCCAGCAGCCCAGGGACAGGGGTAAGCAATGAGCAGTTCTTC. This codes for CASSPGTGVSNEQFF.

The rearrangement uses TRBV7-8 and TRBJ2-7; 10 positions match TRBD2. CDR3 size: 16 residues. The V gene end was trimmed by 3 bases and the J gene end by 1 base; junction bases not matched to a gene: 6. From germline, CDR1 is SGHVS and CDR2 FQNEAQ. The CDR3 is CASSFGPSGSSYEQYF. The CDR3 DNA reads as TGTGCCAGCAGCTTTGGACCTAGCGGGAGTTCCTACGAGCAGTACTTC.